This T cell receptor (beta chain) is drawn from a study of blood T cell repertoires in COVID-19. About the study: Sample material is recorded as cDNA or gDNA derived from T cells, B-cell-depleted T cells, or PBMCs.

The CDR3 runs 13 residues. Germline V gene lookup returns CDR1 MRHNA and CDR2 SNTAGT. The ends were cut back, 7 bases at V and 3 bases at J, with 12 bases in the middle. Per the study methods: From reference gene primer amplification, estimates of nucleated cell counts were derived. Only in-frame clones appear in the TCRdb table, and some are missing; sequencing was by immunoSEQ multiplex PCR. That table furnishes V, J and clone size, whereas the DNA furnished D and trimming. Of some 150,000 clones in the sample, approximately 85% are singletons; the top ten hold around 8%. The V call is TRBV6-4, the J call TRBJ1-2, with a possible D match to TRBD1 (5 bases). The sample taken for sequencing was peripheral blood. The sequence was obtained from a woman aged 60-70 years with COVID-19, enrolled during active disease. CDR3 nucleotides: TGTGCCAGCACCAGAACGGGGGACTATGGCTACACCTTC. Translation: CASTRTGDYGYTF.